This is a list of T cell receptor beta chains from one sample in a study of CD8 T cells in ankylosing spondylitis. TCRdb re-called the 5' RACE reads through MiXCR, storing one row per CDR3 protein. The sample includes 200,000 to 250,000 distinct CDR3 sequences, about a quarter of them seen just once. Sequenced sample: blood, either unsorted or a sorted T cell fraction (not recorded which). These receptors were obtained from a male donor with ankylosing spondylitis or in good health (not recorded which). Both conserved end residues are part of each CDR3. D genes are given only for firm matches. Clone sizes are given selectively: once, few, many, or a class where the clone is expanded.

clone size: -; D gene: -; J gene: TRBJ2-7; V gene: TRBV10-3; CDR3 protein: CAISEGTNYEQYF; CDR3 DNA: TGTGCCATCAGTGAAGGGACCAACTACGAGCAGTACTTC
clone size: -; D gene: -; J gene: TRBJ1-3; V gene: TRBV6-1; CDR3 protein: CASSEGDPQSGNTIYF; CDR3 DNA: TGTGCCAGCAGTGAAGGAGATCCCCAGTCTGGAAACACCATATATTTT
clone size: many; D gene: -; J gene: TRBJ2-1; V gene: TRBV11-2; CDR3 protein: CASSLGPGSYNEQFF; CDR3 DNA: TGTGCCAGCAGCTTAGGGCCCGGCTCCTACAATGAGCAGTTCTTC
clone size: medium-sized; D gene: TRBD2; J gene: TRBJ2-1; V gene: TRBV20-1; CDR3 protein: CSALTSGSYNEQFF; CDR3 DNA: TGCAGTGCACTGACTAGCGGGAGTTACAATGAGCAGTTCTTC
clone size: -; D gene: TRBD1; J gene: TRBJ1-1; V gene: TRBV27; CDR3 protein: CASRLDRVSEAFF; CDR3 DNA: TGTGCCAGCAGACTAGACAGGGTCTCTGAAGCTTTCTTT
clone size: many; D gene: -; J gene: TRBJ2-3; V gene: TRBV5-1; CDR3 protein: CASKRQGEDTQYF; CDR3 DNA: TGCGCCAGCAAAAGGCAAGGGGAAGATACGCAGTATTTT
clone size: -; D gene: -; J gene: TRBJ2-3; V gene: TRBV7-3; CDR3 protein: CASSSTGPTDTQYF; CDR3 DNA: TGTGCCAGCAGCTCGACAGGCCCCACAGATACGCAGTATTTT
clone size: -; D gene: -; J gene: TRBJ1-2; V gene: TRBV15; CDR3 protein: CATSTAAGRGDSGYTF; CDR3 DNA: TGTGCCACCAGCACAGCCGCAGGGAGGGGAGACAGTGGCTACACCTTC
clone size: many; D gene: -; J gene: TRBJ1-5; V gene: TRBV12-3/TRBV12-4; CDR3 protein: CASTGGGWQPQHF; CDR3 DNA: TGTGCCAGCACTGGAGGGGGGTGGCAGCCCCAGCATTTT
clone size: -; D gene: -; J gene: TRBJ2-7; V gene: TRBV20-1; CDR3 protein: CSARDSSRQYF; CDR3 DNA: TGCAGTGCTAGAGATTCCAGTAGACAGTACTTC
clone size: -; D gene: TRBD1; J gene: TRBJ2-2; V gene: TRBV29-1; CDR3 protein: CSVVQGQANTGELFF; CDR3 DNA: TGCAGCGTCGTACAGGGACAGGCGAACACCGGGGAGCTGTTTTTT
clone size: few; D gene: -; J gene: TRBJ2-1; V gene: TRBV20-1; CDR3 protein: CSAIRGKGYNEQFF; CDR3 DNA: TGCAGTGCAATCAGGGGAAAAGGTTACAATGAGCAGTTCTTC
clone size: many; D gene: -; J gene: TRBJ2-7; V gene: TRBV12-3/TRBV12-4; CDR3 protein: CASSLWEEQYF; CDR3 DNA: TGTGCCAGCAGTTTGTGGGAAGAGCAGTACTTC
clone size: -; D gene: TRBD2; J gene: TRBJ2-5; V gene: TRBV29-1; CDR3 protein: CSVVYGETSRRETQYF; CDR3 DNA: TGCAGCGTTGTCTATGGAGAGACTAGCCGTCGGGAGACCCAGTACTTC
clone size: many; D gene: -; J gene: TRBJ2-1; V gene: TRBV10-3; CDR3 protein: CAISPGRDNEQFF; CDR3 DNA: TGTGCCATCAGCCCGGGACGAGACAATGAGCAGTTCTTC
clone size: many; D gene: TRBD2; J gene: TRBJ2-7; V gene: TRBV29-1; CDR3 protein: CSVLPGLSSYEQYF; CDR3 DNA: TGCAGCGTTCTGCCGGGACTAAGCTCCTACGAGCAGTACTTC
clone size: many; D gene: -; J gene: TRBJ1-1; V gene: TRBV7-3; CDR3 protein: CASSLTGGKNTEAFF; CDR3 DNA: TGTGCCAGCAGCTTAACGGGGGGTAAGAACACTGAAGCTTTCTTT
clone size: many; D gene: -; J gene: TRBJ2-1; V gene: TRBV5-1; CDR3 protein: CASSWGSSYNEQFF; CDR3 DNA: TGCGCCAGCAGTTGGGGGAGCTCCTACAATGAGCAGTTCTTC
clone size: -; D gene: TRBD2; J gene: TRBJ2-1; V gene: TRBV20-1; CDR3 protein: CSEQTSGRNNPHGEQFF; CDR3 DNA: TGCAGTGAACAGACTAGCGGGAGAAACAACCCTCATGGCGAGCAGTTCTTC
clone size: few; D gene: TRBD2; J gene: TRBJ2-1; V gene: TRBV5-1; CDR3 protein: CASSWGVLAGQDNEQFF; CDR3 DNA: TGCGCCAGCAGCTGGGGGGTACTAGCGGGGCAAGACAATGAGCAGTTCTTC
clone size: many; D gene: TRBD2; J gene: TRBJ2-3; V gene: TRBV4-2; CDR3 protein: CASRSGRGTDTQYF; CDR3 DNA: TGTGCCAGCAGAAGCGGGAGGGGCACAGATACGCAGTATTTT
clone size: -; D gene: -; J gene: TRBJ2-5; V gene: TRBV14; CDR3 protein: CASSQHLRTTIDF; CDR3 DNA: TGTGCCAGCAGCCAACATTTGAGGACCACAATTGACTTC
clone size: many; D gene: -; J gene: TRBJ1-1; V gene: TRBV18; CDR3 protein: CASSPLSGEAEAFF; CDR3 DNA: TGTGCCAGCTCACCATTATCAGGGGAGGCAGAAGCTTTCTTT
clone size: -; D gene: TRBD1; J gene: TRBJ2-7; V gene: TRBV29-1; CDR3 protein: CSAGDRGYEQYF; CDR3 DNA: TGCAGCGCTGGGGACAGGGGCTACGAGCAGTACTTC
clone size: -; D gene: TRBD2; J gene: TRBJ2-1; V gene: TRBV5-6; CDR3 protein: CASSGGLAGYNEQFF; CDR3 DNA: TGTGCCAGCAGCGGGGGACTAGCGGGTTACAATGAGCAGTTCTTC
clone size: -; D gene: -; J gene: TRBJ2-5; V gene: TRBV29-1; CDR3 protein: CSGVSVSGIGTQYF; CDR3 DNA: TGCAGCGGTGTATCCGTCTCAGGGATCGGGACCCAGTACTTC
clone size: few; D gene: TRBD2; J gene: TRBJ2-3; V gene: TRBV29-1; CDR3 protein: CSAIMSSGRIDTQYF; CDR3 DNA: TGCAGCGCCATCATGAGTAGCGGGAGGATAGATACGCAGTATTTT
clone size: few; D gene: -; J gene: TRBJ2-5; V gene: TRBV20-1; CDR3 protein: CSARPLDPETQYF; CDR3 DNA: TGCAGTGCGCGTCCACTAGATCCAGAGACCCAGTACTTC
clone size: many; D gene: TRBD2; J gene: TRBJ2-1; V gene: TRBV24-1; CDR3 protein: CATSTSGNEQFF; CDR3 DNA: TGTGCCACCAGCACTAGCGGCAATGAGCAGTTCTTC
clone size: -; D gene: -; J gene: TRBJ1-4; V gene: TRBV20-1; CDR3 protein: CSGVVQGRDEKLFF; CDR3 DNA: TGCAGTGGGGTTGTACAGGGAAGGGATGAAAAACTGTTTTTT
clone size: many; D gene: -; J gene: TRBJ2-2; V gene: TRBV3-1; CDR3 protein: CASSQRLTGELFF; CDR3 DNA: TGTGCCAGCAGCCAACGACTCACCGGGGAGCTGTTTTTT
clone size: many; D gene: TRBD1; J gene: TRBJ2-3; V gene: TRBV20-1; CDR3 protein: CSARGDRGRGDTQYF; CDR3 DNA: TGCAGTGCTAGAGGCGACAGGGGGCGCGGAGATACGCAGTATTTT
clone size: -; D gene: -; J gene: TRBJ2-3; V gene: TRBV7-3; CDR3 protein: CASSLYQDTQYF; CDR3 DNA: TGTGCCAGCAGCTTATATCAAGATACGCAGTATTTT
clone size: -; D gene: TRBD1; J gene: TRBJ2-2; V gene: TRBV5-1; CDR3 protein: CASSGGDRGRNTGELFF; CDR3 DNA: TGCGCCAGCAGCGGCGGGGACAGGGGGCGCAACACCGGGGAGCTGTTTTTT
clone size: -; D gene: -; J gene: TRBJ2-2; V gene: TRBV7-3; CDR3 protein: CASSLTAPGGELFF; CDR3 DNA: TGTGCCAGCAGCTTAACCGCGCCTGGCGGGGAGCTGTTTTTT
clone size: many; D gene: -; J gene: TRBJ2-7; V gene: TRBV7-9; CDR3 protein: CASSLREGGEQYF; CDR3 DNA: TGTGCCAGCAGCTTACGAGAGGGCGGGGAGCAGTACTTC
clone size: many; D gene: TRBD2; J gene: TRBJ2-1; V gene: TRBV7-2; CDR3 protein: CASSPLGGRSNEQFF; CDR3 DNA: TGTGCCAGCAGCCCCTTGGGCGGGAGGAGTAATGAGCAGTTCTTC
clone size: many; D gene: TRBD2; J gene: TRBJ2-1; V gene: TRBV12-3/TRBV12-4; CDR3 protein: CASSLGLAGAGEQFF; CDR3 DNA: TGTGCCAGCAGCCTTGGACTAGCGGGAGCGGGCGAGCAGTTCTTC
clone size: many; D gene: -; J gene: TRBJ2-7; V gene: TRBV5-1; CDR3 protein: CASSDVDSYEQYF; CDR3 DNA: TGCGCCAGCAGCGACGTGGATTCCTACGAGCAGTACTTC
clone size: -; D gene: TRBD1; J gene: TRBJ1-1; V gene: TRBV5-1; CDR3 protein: CASSYSPGGTNTEAFF; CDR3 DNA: TGCGCCAGCAGCTACAGCCCAGGGGGCACGAACACTGAAGCTTTCTTT
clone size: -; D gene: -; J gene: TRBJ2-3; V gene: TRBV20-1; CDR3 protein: CSARGVAVLSDTQYF; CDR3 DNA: TGCAGTGCTAGAGGGGTAGCGGTCCTTTCAGATACGCAGTATTTT
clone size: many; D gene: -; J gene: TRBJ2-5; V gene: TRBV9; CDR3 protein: CASSTGVREETQYF; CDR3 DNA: TGTGCCAGCAGCACCGGGGTCAGGGAAGAGACCCAGTACTTC
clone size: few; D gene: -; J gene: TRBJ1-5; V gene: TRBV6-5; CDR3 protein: CASSYSMGGVQPQHF; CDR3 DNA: TGTGCCAGCAGTTACTCGATGGGGGGCGTCCAGCCCCAGCATTTT
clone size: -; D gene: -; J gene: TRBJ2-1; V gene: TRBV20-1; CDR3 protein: CSGPFRNEQFF; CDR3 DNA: TGCAGTGGCCCCTTTCGGAATGAGCAGTTCTTC
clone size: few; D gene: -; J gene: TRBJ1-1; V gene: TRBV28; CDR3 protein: CASSRTANTEAFF; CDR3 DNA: TGTGCCAGCAGCCGGACAGCCAACACTGAAGCTTTCTTT
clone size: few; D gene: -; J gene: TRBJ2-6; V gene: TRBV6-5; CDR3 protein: CASKAGANVLTF; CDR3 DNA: TGTGCCAGCAAAGCTGGGGCCAACGTCCTGACTTTC
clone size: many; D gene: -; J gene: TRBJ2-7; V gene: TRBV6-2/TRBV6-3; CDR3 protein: CASSRRSYEQYF; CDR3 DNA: TGTGCCAGCAGCCGCCGCTCCTACGAGCAGTACTTC
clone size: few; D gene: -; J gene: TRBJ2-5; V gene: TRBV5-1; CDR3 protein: CASRRDRALAGQETQYF; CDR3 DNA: TGCGCCAGCAGGCGGGACAGGGCCCTAGCGGGCCAGGAGACCCAGTACTTC
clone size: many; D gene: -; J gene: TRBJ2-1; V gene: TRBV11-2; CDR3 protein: CASSSQTFGQFF; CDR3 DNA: TGTGCCAGCAGCTCTCAGACATTCGGACAGTTCTTC
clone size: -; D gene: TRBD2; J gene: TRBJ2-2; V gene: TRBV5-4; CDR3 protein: CASSAPGLAGTGTGELFF; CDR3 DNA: TGTGCCAGCAGCGCACCGGGACTAGCGGGGACGGGTACCGGGGAGCTGTTTTTT
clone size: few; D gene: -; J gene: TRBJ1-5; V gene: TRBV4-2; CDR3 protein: CASSQVGSRESNQPQHF; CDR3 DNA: TGTGCCAGCAGCCAAGTTGGAAGTCGTGAGAGCAATCAGCCCCAGCATTTT
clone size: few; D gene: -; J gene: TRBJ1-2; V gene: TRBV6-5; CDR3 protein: CASSYSTGNYGYTF; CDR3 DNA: TGTGCCAGCAGTTACTCGACGGGAAACTATGGCTACACCTTC
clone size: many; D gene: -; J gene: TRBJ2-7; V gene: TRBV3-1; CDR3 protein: CASSHLDSYEQYF; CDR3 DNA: TGTGCCAGCAGCCACCTCGACAGCTACGAGCAGTACTTC
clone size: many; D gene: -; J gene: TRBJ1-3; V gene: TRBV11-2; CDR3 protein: CASSLSSGNTIYF; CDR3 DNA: TGTGCCAGCAGTTTGTCCTCTGGAAACACCATATATTTT
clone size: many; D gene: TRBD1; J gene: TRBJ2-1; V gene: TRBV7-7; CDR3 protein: CASSLAGTGNEQFF; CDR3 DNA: TGTGCTAGCAGCTTAGCCGGGACAGGGAATGAGCAGTTCTTC
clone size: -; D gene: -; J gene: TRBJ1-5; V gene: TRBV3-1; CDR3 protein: CASSRKGTTPQPQHF; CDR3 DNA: TGTGCCAGCAGCCGCAAAGGGACTACACCCCAGCCCCAGCATTTT